Below are 16 T cell receptor beta chains sequenced from a single sample in a study of cytomegalovirus exposure and HLA in healthy donors. The PCR employed 60 Vbeta primers together with 13 Jbeta primers. Method: immunoSEQ multiplex PCR; TCRdb's copy keeps in-frame clones and lacks some. The data show under 150,000 clones, around 73% seen once. Sequencing used PBMCs. The source is a human donor in good health.

This clone has just one count. This chain joins TRBV7-9 and TRBJ1-4; no clear D. With 1 base removed from V and 6 bases from J, the gap between germline ends came to 9 bases. Germline-derived CDR1 and CDR2 are SEHNR and FQNEAQ (reference sequence). The CDR3 runs 14 residues. The CDR3 loop is CASSLVGADEKLFF. In DNA, the CDR3 is TGTGCCAGCAGCTTAGTGGGAGCGGATGAAAAACTGTTTTTT.

The chain is built from TRBV20-1 and TRBJ2-1; weak D call: TRBD1 (5 bases). V dropped 5 bases and J dropped 9 bases, with 11 bases sitting between them. This CDR3 is 11 amino acids long. Germline CDR1 reads DFQATT; CDR2 reads SNEGSKA (reference sequence). The DNA of the CDR3 is TGCAGTGCTTCTCAGGGTTGTGAGCAGTTCTTC. This codes for CSASQGCEQFF.

This clone came up a few times. The chain carries TRBV6-1 and TRBJ2-5; weak D call: TRBD1 (5 bases). V was shortened by 1 base and J by 4 bases, with 13 bases between the two germline ends. Germline V lookup: CDR1 MNHNS, CDR2 SASEGT. This CDR3 has 15 residues. CDR3 region: CASSEEGARGETQYF. In DNA, the CDR3 is TGTGCCAGCAGTGAAGAGGGCGCAAGGGGAGAGACCCAGTACTTC.

CDR3 region: CASSSPTGGVQPQHF. Written as DNA, the CDR3 is TGTGCCAGCAGCTCCCCCACAGGGGGCGTTCAGCCCCAGCATTTT. The chain couples TRBV6-6 to TRBJ1-5, with 9 bases fitting TRBD1. The V gene end was trimmed by 6 bases and the J gene end by 6 bases; junction bases not matched to a gene: 9. Per the germline V gene, CDR1 is MNHNY and CDR2 is SVGAGI (reference sequence). The CDR3 consists of 15 residues.

The chain is built from TRBV5-1 and TRBJ2-3, with D possibly being TRBD1 (5 bases). The germline gives CDR1 SGHRS, CDR2 YFSETQ. Trimming removed 4 bases at V and 4 bases at J, with 10 bases between. CDR3 length: 13 residues. CDR3 nucleotides: TGCGCCAGCAGCCCCAGGGTTCCAGATACGCAGTATTTT. Its protein is CASSPRVPDTQYF.

This clone was observed a few times. The chain carries TRBV7-6 and TRBJ2-2; D remains unclear. V was trimmed by 3 bases and J by 4 bases, leaving 9 bases between them. This CDR3 spans 14 amino acids. CDR1 is SGHVS, CDR2 FNYEAQ, per germline. CDR3 sequence reads: CASSLTQATGELFF. The DNA of the CDR3 is TGTGCCAGCAGCTTGACGCAGGCCACCGGGGAGCTGTTTTTT.

This clone was seen once. The V gene is TRBV19, the J gene TRBJ1-4, with 8 bases aligning to TRBD1. Germline V gene data show CDR1 as LNHDA and CDR2 as SQIVND (reference sequence). CDR3 length: 16 amino acids. With V trimmed by 3 bases and J by 7 bases, 10 bases remained unmatched. Here the CDR3 DNA reads TGTGCCAGTAGTATGGGTTTGACAGGGGTGGGTGAAAAACTGTTTTTT. Translated, it gives CASSMGLTGVGEKLFF.

By proportion, this clone is medium-sized (0.01 to 0.1%). The chain recombines TRBV2 with TRBJ2-4; TRBD2 aligns across 11 bases. V shed 2 bases and J 4 bases; nucleotides not matched to a gene: 7. The CDR3 is 17 residues long. In germline, CDR1 is SNHLY, CDR2 FYNNEI. CDR3 loop: CASSELELAGAKNIQYF. The CDR3 DNA follows: TGTGCCAGCAGTGAACTGGAACTAGCGGGAGCGAAAAACATTCAGTACTTC.

This chain uses TRBV27 with TRBJ1-2; 12 nucleotides align to TRBD1. The CDR3 extends over 15 amino acids. Germline loops: CDR1 MNHEY, CDR2 SMNVEV (reference sequence). With V trimmed by 5 bases and J by 4 bases, 5 bases remained unmatched. CDR3 protein: CASSRGTGGGYGYTF. In DNA form, the CDR3 reads TGTGCCAGCAGTAGGGGGACAGGGGGCGGCTATGGCTACACCTTC.

This chain joins TRBV7-6 and TRBJ1-5; D may be TRBD1 (5 bases). Trimming removed 1 base from V and 8 bases from J, with 12 bases in between. The CDR3 has 14 amino acids. In germline, CDR1 is SGHVS, CDR2 FNYEAQ. The CDR3 DNA follows: TGTGCCAGCAGCTTAGGGCAGGGAGGCGAGCCCCAGCATTTT. Protein sequence: CASSLGQGGEPQHF.

The chain recombines TRBV21-1 with TRBJ1-6; TRBD1 is the table's D call, not checked against the DNA. TRBV21-1 is assigned pseudogene status. The CDR3 consists of 15 residues. The CDR3 here is CASSHKGARNSPLHF. In DNA form, the CDR3 reads TGTGCCAGCAGCCATAAGGGGGCGCGCAATTCACCCCTCCACTTT.

This clone was detected a few times. This chain links TRBV6-1 with TRBJ1-4; D possibly corresponds to TRBD1 (5 bases). V was cut by 3 bases and J by 10 bases, with 9 bases left in between. CDR3 length: 12 amino acids. Germline V gene sequence: CDR1 MNHNS, CDR2 SASEGT. CDR3 DNA sequence: TGTGCCAGCAGTGACAGGGCCGTAAAACTGTTTTTT. Translated, it gives CASSDRAVKLFF.

The V call is TRBV27, the J call TRBJ2-5; 14 bases match TRBD2. This CDR3 region has 15 residues. Germline V gene data show CDR1 as MNHEY and CDR2 as SMNVEV (reference sequence). V shed 5 bases, J shed 5 bases, and the junction held 4 bases outside the gene matches. The CDR3 reads CASSQTSGGAETQYF. In DNA form, the CDR3 reads TGTGCCAGCAGTCAGACTAGCGGGGGGGCGGAGACCCAGTACTTC.

This clone was observed a handful of times. J is TRBJ1-6 and V is TRBV2, with a tentative D call TRBD1 (5 bases). The V and J ends lost 6 bases and 8 bases respectively, with 20 bases between them. The V gene's germline CDR1 is SNHLY and CDR2 FYNNEI. This CDR3 is built from 16 residues. The CDR3 bases are TGTGCCAGCAGGTTATCACTCGACAGTTTGGATTCACCCCTCCACTTT. Translating it yields CASRLSLDSLDSPLHF.

V is TRBV4-2 and J is TRBJ2-7; D might be TRBD1 (6 bases). CDR3 size: 18 residues. CDR1 LGHNA and CDR2 YNFKEQ come from the germline V gene. Trimming removed 5 bases from V and 2 bases from J, with 25 bases in between. The CDR3 reads CASSSRGRSGPSTYEQYF. CDR3 sequence (DNA): TGTGCCAGCAGCTCCAGGGGTCGCTCGGGACCCTCAACCTACGAGCAGTACTTC.

The chain carries TRBV19 and TRBJ1-5; no clear D gene. The CDR3 covers 12 residues. Germline-derived CDR1 and CDR2 are LNHDA and SQIVND (reference sequence). Trimming cost V 1 base and J 5 bases, with 3 bases left between them. The CDR3 loop is CASSIADQPQHF. In DNA form, the CDR3 reads TGTGCCAGTAGTATAGCAGATCAGCCCCAGCATTTT.